The 23 T cell receptor beta chains below all came from one sample that was sequenced in a study of blood T cells in healthy people across ages. Primers used in a second PCR of about 7 to 12 cycles were a sample-barcoded 5' primer and a J-beta primer mix. TCRdb reanalysed the 5' RACE reads using MiXCR and keeps one entry per CDR3 protein. The sample holds some 1.5 million distinct CDR3 sequences, 25% to 30% seen once. The sample taken for sequencing was blood. These receptor sequences come from a woman aged 25 to 45 in good health.

As regards this clonotype: This may stem from a read error, because a much larger clone lies one nucleotide away. The chain recombines TRBV20-1 with TRBJ2-1; 9 nucleotides align to TRBD1. The CDR3 covers 16 residues. CDR1 DFQATT and CDR2 SNEGSKA come from the germline V gene (reference sequence). With 0 bases clipped from V and 8 bases from J, the junction kept 11 bases outside the gene matches. The CDR3: CSARDLGQGEYDEQFF. CDR3 bases: TGCAGTGCTAGAGATCTGGGACAGGGCGAGTACGATGAGCAGTTCTTC.

The V call is TRBV5-1, the J call TRBJ2-3; no clear D gene. This CDR3 contains 14 residues. CDR1 and CDR2 from the germline V gene are SGHRS and YFSETQ. V gave up 5 bases and J gave up 2 bases, with 12 bases separating them. The CDR3 loop is CASSLTAPTDTQYF. Written as DNA, the CDR3 is TGCGCCAGCAGTCTTACAGCCCCCACAGATACGCAGTATTTT.

The rearrangement joins TRBV12-3 or TRBV12-4 to TRBJ2-4; 12 positions agree with TRBD2. J was trimmed by 13 bases and V by 5 bases; bases with no gene match: 12. This CDR3 contains 15 residues. CDR3 sequence (DNA): TGTGCCAGCAGTAGACTAGCGGGAGTTTCGGGTGAGCAGTACTTC. Its protein product is CASSRLAGVSGEQYF.

V usage is TRBV10-3 and J usage is TRBJ1-1; D is possibly TRBD1 (5 bases). Germline V gives CDR1 ENHRY, CDR2 SYGVKD. This CDR3 comprises 16 residues. Trimming cost V 2 bases and J 4 bases, with 17 bases left between them. CDR3 nucleotides: TGTGCCATCAGTGAGCGGGCTCCTGGGGGGGGCACTGAAGCTTTCTTT. As protein: CAISERAPGGGTEAFF.

The rearrangement links TRBV5-1 to TRBJ1-5, with D maybe TRBD1 (5 bases). Trimming took off 0 bases at V and 4 bases at J, with 11 bases between the two ends. CDR1 is SGHRS and CDR2 is YFSETQ in the germline V gene. This CDR3 contains 15 residues. The CDR3 protein is CASSLAGMGNQPQHF. The CDR3 DNA follows: TGCGCCAGCAGCTTGGCAGGGATGGGGAATCAGCCCCAGCATTTT.

The chain joins TRBV28 to TRBJ2-1; 12 positions agree with TRBD2. From germline, CDR1 is MDHEN and CDR2 SYDVKM. The CDR3 length is 15 residues. V shed 4 bases, J shed 6 bases, and the junction held 4 bases outside the gene matches. The CDR3 sequence: CASSSSGGGLNEQFF. In DNA form, the CDR3 reads TGTGCCAGCAGTTCTAGCGGGGGGGGCCTCAATGAGCAGTTCTTC.

This clonotype was seen more than once but under ten times. The gene calls are TRBV4-3 and TRBJ1-2; D is ambiguous. V lost 0 bases and J lost 3, with 8 bases in between. The CDR3 covers 14 residues. Germline loops: CDR1 LGHNA, CDR2 YSLEER. CDR3 sequence: CASSQDTGYYGYTF. CDR3 DNA sequence: TGCGCCAGCAGCCAAGATACCGGCTACTATGGCTACACCTTC.

In its sample, this clonotype was seen a few times. The chain is built from TRBV9 and TRBJ2-4; 7 bases fit TRBD2. This CDR3 has 12 amino acids. Germline assignment: CDR1 SGDLS and CDR2 YYNGEE. Unmatched junction bases numbered 1, after V lost 7 bases and J lost 3 bases. In DNA, the CDR3 is TGTGCCAGCGGGGGGGGCAAAAACATTCAGTACTTC. Translated, it gives CASGGGKNIQYF.

The chain recombines TRBV27 with TRBJ2-7; 8 bases are a match to TRBD1. Germline V gene data show CDR1 as MNHEY and CDR2 as SMNVEV (reference sequence). The CDR3 is 14 residues long. Trimming removed 7 bases from V and 1 base from J; junction bases left unmatched: 6. The CDR3 DNA reads as TGTGCCAGCAAAACACAGGGGGTGTCCTACGAGCAGTACTTC. It translates to CASKTQGVSYEQYF.

The chain has TRBV5-5 and TRBJ2-2, with 9 bases aligning to TRBD2. The CDR3 has 15 amino acids. The trim removed 2 bases at V and 3 bases at J, leaving 2 bases unmatched. Germline values: CDR1 SGHKS, CDR2 YYEKEE (reference sequence). CDR3 loop: CASSLAGGHTGELFF. The CDR3 DNA reads as TGTGCCAGCAGCTTAGCGGGAGGCCACACCGGGGAGCTGTTTTTT.

This clonotype was counted between two and nine times. The rearrangement uses TRBV28 and TRBJ1-1; possibly TRBD1 for D (5 bases). Germline V gene lookup returns CDR1 MDHEN and CDR2 SYDVKM. The V end was cut by 6 bases, the J end by 10 bases, with 15 bases between. The CDR3 runs to 12 residues. The CDR3 protein is CASSPGGFGAFF. In nucleotides, the CDR3 is TGTGCCAGCAGCCCGGGGGGATTTGGAGCTTTCTTT.

The rearrangement joins TRBV5-1 to TRBJ2-3; 10 nucleotides agree with TRBD2. CDR1 SGHRS and CDR2 YFSETQ come from the germline V gene. V was clipped by 0 bases and J by 3 bases; unmatched bases: 4. The CDR3 sequence is 16 residues long. The CDR3 protein is CASSLELAGYTDTQYF. CDR3 DNA sequence: TGCGCCAGCAGCTTGGAACTAGCGGGGTATACAGATACGCAGTATTTT.

The table lists this clonotype with a few counts. The CDR3, as DNA: TGTGCTACCTCGGGACTCTCGCTTCATGATACGCAGTATTTT. It codes for CATSGLSLHDTQYF. This sequence joins TRBV28 and TRBJ2-3; D might be TRBD2 (6 bases). The length of the CDR3 is 14 residues. The germline V gene encodes CDR1 MDHEN and CDR2 SYDVKM.

Worth noting for this clonotype: One end of the junction fails to match germline, which may point to a read error. This rearrangement joins TRBV5-1 to TRBJ2-6; TRBD1 might be the D (6 bases). Germline CDR1 SGHRS, CDR2 YFSETQ. The CDR3 runs to 16 residues. The CDR3 loop is CASSLSDSSGANVRTF. The CDR3 region has the DNA TGCGCCAGCAGCTTGTCGGACAGTTCTGGGGCCAACGTCCGGACTTTC.

This clonotype occurred a few times. The V gene is TRBV20-1, the J gene TRBJ2-7, with D perhaps being TRBD1 or TRBD2 (5 bases each). V lost 3 bases to trimming and J lost 7 bases, with 25 bases between them. The CDR3 extends over 16 amino acids. Germline V lookup: CDR1 DFQATT, CDR2 SNEGSKA (reference sequence). In DNA, the CDR3 is TGCAGTGCTAGCTCCCCCCGGGACGGTCGAGACAATGAGCAGTACTTC. It specifies CSASSPRDGRDNEQYF.

The J gene is TRBJ2-1, the V gene TRBV14; D uncertain. CDR1 and CDR2 (germline): SGHDN, FVKESK. The germline V and J ends were trimmed by 4 bases and 9 bases, with 16 bases remaining between them. This CDR3 spans 14 amino acids. The CDR3 DNA reads as TGTGCCAGCAGCCCCCTCAGAACATCATTTGAGCAGTTCTTC. This sequence encodes CASSPLRTSFEQFF.

As for this clonotype: A much larger clonotype is one base distant, so this may be a read error. V is TRBV20-1 and J is TRBJ2-1, with 8 bases matching TRBD2. Germline V gene sequence: CDR1 DFQATT, CDR2 SNEGSKA (reference sequence). This CDR3 is 14 amino acids long. CDR3 sequence: CSASAGGIYSEQFF. The CDR3 region has the DNA TGCAGTGCTAGTGCGGGGGGCATTTACAGTGAGCAGTTCTTC.

This clonotype was counted ten times or more. The chain carries TRBV5-1 and TRBJ2-7; a possible D gene is TRBD1 (7 bases). The ends were cut back, 0 bases at V and 3 bases at J, with 19 bases in the middle. CDR1 and CDR2 (germline): SGHRS, YFSETQ. The CDR3 loop spans 17 amino acids. The CDR3 sequence: CASSLEAPQGGGYEQYF. The CDR3 DNA reads TGCGCCAGCAGCTTGGAGGCACCCCAGGGGGGTGGCTACGAGCAGTACTTC.

V gene TRBV2 combines with J gene TRBJ1-2; D call uncertain. Trimming left V 7 bases short and J 6 bases short, with 18 bases between. CDR3 length: 14 amino acids. Germline lookup yields CDR1 SNHLY and CDR2 FYNNEI. DNA of the CDR3: TGTGCCAGCATCGAAACTGGGCACGCTAATGGCTACACCTTC. This sequence encodes CASIETGHANGYTF. Filled out from reference TRBV2 and TRBJ1-2, the complete variable domain reads EPEVTQTPSHQVTQMGQEVILRCVPISNHLYFYWYRQILGQKVEFLVSFYNNEISEKSEIFDDQFSVERPDGSNFTLKIRSTKLEDSAMYFCASIETGHANGYTFGSGTRLTVV.

The rearrangement links TRBV9 to TRBJ2-2; D possibly corresponds to TRBD2 (5 bases). The CDR3 length is 16 residues. Trimming stripped 0 bases from V and 4 bases from J, with 13 bases between. The V gene's germline CDR1 is SGDLS and CDR2 YYNGEE. In nucleotides, the CDR3 is TGTGCCAGCAGCGTAGGTGGGCTAGCTTCCACCGGGGAGCTGTTTTTT. Its protein product is CASSVGGLASTGELFF.

This rearrangement joins TRBV13 to TRBJ1-4; 8 nucleotides agree with TRBD1. CDR1 is PRHDT, CDR2 FYEKMQ, per germline (reference sequence). V gave up 6 bases and J gave up 8 bases; unmatched junction bases: 8. This CDR3 region has 14 residues. CDR3 nucleotide sequence: TGTGCCAGCAGTAGGACAGGGCTTAGGGAAAAACTGTTTTTT. Amino acid sequence: CASSRTGLREKLFF.

Concerning this clonotype: A much larger clonotype is one base distant, so this may be a read error. The chain couples TRBV7-9 to TRBJ2-5, with D possibly being TRBD2 (5 bases). CDR1 SEHNR and CDR2 FQNEAQ come from the germline V gene (reference sequence). The CDR3 totals 14 residues. The CDR3: CASSPMGVQETRYF. CDR3 DNA sequence: TGTGCCAGCAGCCCCATGGGAGTACAAGAGACCCGGTACTTC.

This clonotype was counted ten times or more. The CDR3: CASSLDVGSYEQYF. The CDR3 region has the DNA TGCGCCAGCAGCTTGGATGTAGGGTCCTACGAGCAGTACTTC. The chain carries TRBV5-1 and TRBJ2-7; D remains unclear. The length of the CDR3 is 14 residues. Germline V gene lookup returns CDR1 SGHRS and CDR2 YFSETQ. Trimming left V 0 bases short and J 1 base short, with 8 bases between.